This TCR beta chain was found in a study of shared clonotypes between healthy human individuals. The V end lost 4 bases, the J end lost 2 bases, and 8 bases lay between the germline ends. Germline CDR1 KGHSH, CDR2 LQKENI. This CDR3 has 13 amino acids. There were no recent acute infections or vaccinations among the donors, who were healthy HIV-negative adults. Once extracted for a subset, genomic DNA was divided evenly among several immunoSEQ plates. This table comes from immunoSEQ multiplex PCR, and its TCRdb copy is limited to in-frame clones, with some not included. The data hold more than 1.2 million clones, with less than 99% observed a single time.

Sequencing input: naive CD4+ T cells sorted from blood. Regarding subset: CD45RA+ positively selected. The genes are TRBV18 and TRBJ1-1; D gene uncertain. This clonotype was obtained from a man aged 30 to 39 in good health. The CDR3 reads CASSLKPNTEAFF. CDR3 DNA sequence: TGTGCCAGCTCACTTAAACCAAACACTGAAGCTTTCTTT.